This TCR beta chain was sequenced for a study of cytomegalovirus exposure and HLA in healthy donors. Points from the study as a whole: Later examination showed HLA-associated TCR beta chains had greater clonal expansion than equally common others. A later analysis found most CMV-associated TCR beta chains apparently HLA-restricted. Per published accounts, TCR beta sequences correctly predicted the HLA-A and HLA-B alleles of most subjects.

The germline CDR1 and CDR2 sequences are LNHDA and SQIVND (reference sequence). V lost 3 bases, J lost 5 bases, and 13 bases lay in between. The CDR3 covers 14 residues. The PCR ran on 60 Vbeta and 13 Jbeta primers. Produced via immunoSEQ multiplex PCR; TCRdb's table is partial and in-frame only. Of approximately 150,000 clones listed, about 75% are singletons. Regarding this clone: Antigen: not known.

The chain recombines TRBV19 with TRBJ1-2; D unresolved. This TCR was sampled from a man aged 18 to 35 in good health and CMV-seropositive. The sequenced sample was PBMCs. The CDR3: CASSMEDAFYGYTF. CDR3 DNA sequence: TGTGCCAGTAGTATGGAGGACGCTTTTTATGGCTACACCTTC.